Below, 20 T cell receptor beta chains from the same sample are listed, as sequenced in a study of blood T cells in healthy people across ages. PCR was performed a second time for 7 to 11 cycles using a sample-barcoded 5' primer and a J-beta primer mix. TCRdb passed the 5' RACE reads through MiXCR, listing each CDR3 protein once. Of 980,000 or so distinct CDR3 sequences in the sample, 40% to 60% were seen once. The specimen was blood. Receptors were obtained from a man younger than 45 in good health.

The CDR3 nucleotides are TGTGCCAGCAGCGCCAGAACCAACACCGGGGAGCTGTTTTTT. This sequence encodes CASSARTNTGELFF. V and J are TRBV9 and TRBJ2-2; D is undetermined. V dropped 3 bases and J dropped 2 bases, with 8 bases sitting between them. The CDR3 has 14 amino acids. CDR1 is SGDLS, CDR2 YYNGEE, per germline.

This clonotype appeared a few times. The chain carries TRBV7-2 and TRBJ1-6, with a possible D match to TRBD1 (5 bases). V was cut by 7 bases and J by 9 bases, with 19 bases left in between. Germline V gene sequence: CDR1 SGHTA, CDR2 FQGNSA. This CDR3 comprises 15 residues. The CDR3 loop is CASTLRDGGVSPLHF. CDR3 bases: TGTGCCAGCACCCTTCGGGACGGTGGGGTTTCACCCCTCCACTTT.

This clonotype has just a few counts. This chain connects TRBV5-5 to TRBJ2-7; tentative D call: TRBD1 (5 bases). V lost 4 bases to trimming and J lost 0 bases, with 14 bases between them. Germline V gives CDR1 SGHKS, CDR2 YYEKEE (reference sequence). There are 15 residues in the CDR3. CDR3 in amino acids: CASSPQVITSYEQYF. As DNA, the CDR3 is TGTGCCAGCAGCCCACAGGTCATCACCTCCTACGAGCAGTACTTC.

This chain joins TRBV7-3 and TRBJ2-5, with D possibly TRBD2 on 6 matching bases. This CDR3 is built from 12 residues. Trimming pared 4 bases from V and 11 bases from J, leaving 14 bases between. CDR1 and CDR2 from the germline V gene are SGHTA and FQGTGA. CDR3 loop: CASSSPGDRQYF. The CDR3 coding sequence is TGTGCCAGCAGCTCGCCGGGAGATAGGCAGTACTTC. The full variable domain, its missing parts supplied by reference TRBV7-3 and TRBJ2-5, is GAGVSQTPSNKVTEKGKYVELRCDPISGHTALYWYRQSLGQGPEFLIYFQGTGAADDSGLPNDRFFAVRPEGSVSTLKIQRTERGDSAVYLCASSSPGDRQYFGPGTRLLVL.

This chain joins TRBV18 and TRBJ2-5; D remains ambiguous. With 2 bases removed from V and 1 base from J, the gap between germline ends came to 8 bases. The V gene's germline CDR1 is KGHSH and CDR2 LQKENI. The CDR3 covers 14 residues. CDR3 sequence (DNA): TGTGCCAGCTCACCAATGCACAGCCAAGAGACCCAGTACTTC. Protein product: CASSPMHSQETQYF.

V and J are TRBV30 and TRBJ1-6; no firm D call. CDR1 is GTSNPN and CDR2 is SVGIG in the germline V gene (reference sequence). The CDR3 is 13 amino acids. With 3 bases removed from V and 9 bases from J, the gap between germline ends came to 12 bases. CDR3: CAWRETDGSPLHF. The DNA of the CDR3 is TGTGCCTGGAGAGAGACCGACGGTTCACCCCTCCACTTT.

The chain is built from TRBV4-2 and TRBJ2-3; 8 bases are a match to TRBD2. The J segment lost 4 bases and the V segment lost 0 bases, leaving 9 bases of the junction unmatched. CDR1 and CDR2 from the germline V gene are LGHNA and YNFKEQ. The CDR3 is 17 amino acids. The CDR3 sequence: CASSQEVGGAFADTQYF. The CDR3 DNA reads as TGTGCCAGCAGCCAAGAGGTCGGGGGGGCTTTCGCAGATACGCAGTATTTT.

This chain joins TRBV10-3 and TRBJ2-7, with 8 positions matching TRBD2. The J call may be incorrect, as the DNA end agrees better with TRBJ2-5. CDR3 length: 16 residues. Germline CDR1 ENHRY, CDR2 SYGVKD. This CDR3 reads CAISDRDSGAWETQYF. CDR3 nucleotides: TGTGCCATCAGTGATCGTGATAGCGGGGCTTGGGAGACCCAGTACTTC.

J is TRBJ2-3 and V is TRBV28; a possible D gene is TRBD2 (8 bases). The ends were cut back, 4 bases at V and 4 bases at J, with 27 bases in the middle. The CDR3 is 19 amino acids. The germline V gene has CDR1 MDHEN and CDR2 SYDVKM. The CDR3 is CASSYLKTGSSGDSDTQYF. CDR3 nucleotides: TGTGCCAGCAGTTACTTAAAGACAGGGAGTAGCGGGGATTCAGATACGCAGTATTTT.

This clonotype was counted only a few times. The V call is TRBV20-1, the J call TRBJ2-3; 8 nucleotides align to TRBD2. This CDR3 comprises 16 residues. Per germline, CDR1 DFQATT and CDR2 SNEGSKA (reference sequence). The J segment lost 0 bases and the V segment lost 0 bases, leaving 5 bases of the junction unmatched. In DNA form, the CDR3 reads TGCAGTGCTAGAGATTTACTAGCGGCTAGCACAGATACGCAGTATTTT. Translated, it gives CSARDLLAASTDTQYF.

Comment on this clonotype: Sequence at one end of the junction differs from germline and may be a read error. The chain is built from TRBV7-2 and TRBJ2-3; D ambiguous. CDR3 length equals 12 residues. CDR1 is SGHTA, CDR2 FQGNSA, per germline. The CDR3 DNA sequence: TGCGCCAGCAGCAAGATGTCAGATACGCAGTATTTT. Translation: CASSKMSDTQYF.

To note about this clonotype: A read error may explain this, as a much larger clone is one base away. The CDR3 bases are TGCGCCAGCAGCCAAGAGGTATCAGGGAGCTCCTACAATGAGCAGTACTTC. Amino acid sequence: CASSQEVSGSSYNEQYF. The V call is TRBV4-1, the J call TRBJ2-1; tentatively, D is TRBD1 or TRBD2 (5 bases each). The better agreement between TRBJ2-7 and the DNA end casts doubt on the J call. CDR1 is MGHRA and CDR2 is YSYEKL in the germline V gene. The CDR3 extends over 17 amino acids.

Written as DNA, the CDR3 is TGTGCCACCAGCAGAGATGGGAATAGAAACACTGAAGCTTTCTTT. Protein sequence: CATSRDGNRNTEAFF. V is TRBV15 and J is TRBJ1-1, with no clear D. This CDR3 contains 15 residues. V shed 0 bases and J shed 2 bases, with 10 bases lying between them. From germline, CDR1 is LNHNV and CDR2 YYDKDF (reference sequence).

The V gene is TRBV24-1, the J gene TRBJ2-1, with 7 nucleotides matching TRBD1. V shed 1 base and J 8 bases; nucleotides not matched to a gene: 4. Germline V lookup: CDR1 KGHDR, CDR2 SFDVKD. This CDR3 has 14 residues. The CDR3 DNA reads TGTGCCACCAGTGATTTTAACAGGGGTGATGAGCAGTTCTTC. Amino acid sequence: CATSDFNRGDEQFF.

A few counts support this clonotype. The chain carries TRBV5-1 and TRBJ2-1, with 8 bases aligning to TRBD1. J was trimmed by 6 bases and V by 1 base; bases with no gene match: 9. The CDR3 loop spans 16 amino acids. CDR1 is SGHRS and CDR2 is YFSETQ in the germline V gene. The CDR3 sequence is CASSLTGTGSGNEQFF. CDR3 DNA: TGCGCCAGCAGCTTGACCGGGACAGGATCGGGCAATGAGCAGTTCTTC.

The chain joins TRBV10-3 to TRBJ1-4; TRBD1 might be the D (5 bases). V was pared by 3 bases and J by 7 bases, with 12 bases between. The germline V gene encodes CDR1 ENHRY and CDR2 SYGVKD. CDR3 size: 14 residues. The CDR3 here is CAISEGLGGEKLFF. DNA of the CDR3: TGTGCCATCAGTGAAGGCTTGGGGGGTGAAAAACTGTTTTTT.

The chain uses TRBV9 and TRBJ2-1; perhaps TRBD2 as D (6 bases). Trimming pared 3 bases from V and 2 bases from J, leaving 18 bases between. CDR1 and CDR2 (germline): SGDLS, YYNGEE. This CDR3 contains 17 residues. The CDR3 DNA sequence: TGTGCCAGCAGCGAAAGGCGGGGCCAGAGCCCCTACAATGAGCAGTTCTTC. As protein: CASSERRGQSPYNEQFF.

In this sample, this clonotype turned up a few times. The V call is TRBV20-1, the J call TRBJ1-2; the D is unclear. The CDR3 extends over 13 amino acids. V lost 4 bases, J lost 2 bases, and 11 bases lay in between. CDR1 is DFQATT, CDR2 SNEGSKA, per germline (reference sequence). CDR3 DNA sequence: TGCAGTGCTACAACCGGGCCGAACTATGGCTACACCTTC. Encoded protein: CSATTGPNYGYTF.

The rearrangement uses TRBV7-9 and TRBJ2-1; TRBD1 is a possible D gene (5 bases). Trimming stripped 3 bases from V and 2 bases from J, with 11 bases between. CDR3 length: 15 residues. Germline V gene data show CDR1 as SEHNR and CDR2 as FQNEAQ (reference sequence). The CDR3: CASSLRAGPYNEQFF. The DNA of the CDR3 is TGTGCCAGCAGCTTGCGTGCAGGGCCCTACAATGAGCAGTTCTTC.

The rearrangement joins TRBV10-3 to TRBJ1-6, with TRBD1 identical over 7 bases. The ends lost 11 bases at V and 8 bases at J; junction bases unmatched: 15. Germline CDR1 reads ENHRY; CDR2 reads SYGVKD. The CDR3 spans 15 residues. Here the CDR3 reads CAVSGGQADYSPLHF. The CDR3 DNA is TGTGCCGTTAGCGGAGGACAGGCCGATTATTCACCCCTCCACTTT.